A selection of T cell receptor beta chains follows, all from one sample in a study of cytomegalovirus exposure and HLA in healthy donors. Clones were sequenced by immunoSEQ multiplex PCR, and TCRdb holds only the in-frame ones, with some missing. The repertoire has 95,000 to 150,000 clones, about 83% of them found once; the top ten carry more than 3.5%. Specimen: PBMCs. Source of these receptors: a middle-aged woman in good health and CMV-seropositive. Each CDR3 is given without its conserved first and last residue. The order of the fields is J gene, clone size, V gene, D gene, CDR3 protein. D genes are given only for firm matches. Expanded clones are given a class, and other clones once, few, many or no size at all.

TRBJ2-2,few,TRBV7-3,TRBD2,ASSLAGPRTSGNTGELF
TRBJ2-7,-,TRBV4-2,-,ASSQDEVRGQY
TRBJ2-7,-,TRBV30,TRBD1,AWSVGDRGYEQY
TRBJ2-1,-,TRBV9,TRBD2,ASSSGLAGTYNEQF
TRBJ1-2,-,TRBV9,-,ASSKTGQLYGYT
TRBJ2-1,once,TRBV9,-,ASSVEVGLEQF
TRBJ1-2,-,TRBV28,-,ASSFPSSNGYT
TRBJ2-7,-,TRBV27,-,ASTSGQIYEQY
TRBJ2-5,-,TRBV27,-,ASSSYNTQY
TRBJ1-3,-,TRBV7-6,TRBD1,ASSLARGTGQRNTIY
TRBJ1-1,-,TRBV5-4,-,ASSLNTEAF
TRBJ2-5,-,TRBV6-1,-,ASSDGPPGD
TRBJ2-2,-,TRBV19,TRBD1,ASRPSRDSNTGELF
TRBJ1-1,-,TRBV9,-,ASSVQENTEAF
TRBJ2-7,-,TRBV4-3,-,ASSQGAGTYEQY
TRBJ2-7,few,TRBV7-7,TRBD1,ASSPGQGGSYEQY
TRBJ2-7,-,TRBV5-1,-,ASSLGASEYEQY
-,once,TRBV5-1,-,ASSLRPGESYEQY
TRBJ1-5,-,TRBV21-1,-,ASTTYPGQVNQPQH
TRBJ2-7,-,TRBV7-2,-,ASSLDSGLLSYEQY
TRBJ2-5,-,TRBV5-1,-,ASSPQGKETQY
TRBJ2-1,-,TRBV5-1,TRBD1,ASSGGQGAVNEQF
TRBJ2-3,-,TRBV27,TRBD2,ASSPRTSGPRVSDTQY
TRBJ2-1,-,TRBV5-6,TRBD2,ASSLGTSGYNEQF
TRBJ1-2,-,TRBV5-8,-,ASSLEGGWGTNYGYT
TRBJ1-2,-,TRBV28,-,ASQRQELYGYT
-,-,TRBV10-2,-,ASSDLEHEQY
TRBJ2-7,few,TRBV5-6,TRBD2,ASSLLEDGLAGVEQY
TRBJ2-7,-,TRBV11-2,-,ASSSISGLSSYEQY
TRBJ2-2,-,TRBV10-2,-,ASSDFQGKAGELF
TRBJ2-7,-,TRBV10-3,TRBD2,AISDVRAGGHLEQY
TRBJ1-1,-,TRBV30,-,ALNRDPNTEAF
TRBJ2-3,-,TRBV28,-,ASSLQTDTQY
TRBJ2-2,-,TRBV9,TRBD2,ASSGSGDTGELF
TRBJ2-1,once,TRBV21-1,-,ASSNLAGTLSEQF
TRBJ2-4,-,TRBV29-1,TRBD1,SVPTGEANIQY
TRBJ1-2,-,TRBV4-3,-,ASSQEGRANYGYT
TRBJ1-2,-,TRBV6-6,-,ASMSSGSYT
TRBJ2-1,once,TRBV6-4,TRBD2,ASSQLAASYNEQF
-,-,TRBV9,TRBD2,ASSVGTSGAYEQY
TRBJ1-1,-,TRBV28,-,ASSLQGLGNTEAF
TRBJ1-1,-,TRBV7-9,-,ASSFQVDTEAF
TRBJ2-1,-,TRBV5-6,TRBD1,ASSFRWGQDYNEQF
TRBJ1-1,-,TRBV6-1,-,ASSAEFSTEAF
TRBJ1-4,-,TRBV10-3,-,AISENAPSGFNEKLF
TRBJ1-2,-,TRBV5-1,-,ASSSTTGFAANYGYT
TRBJ2-7,-,TRBV6-5,-,ASSTVHEQY
TRBJ1-5,once,TRBV4-2,TRBD1,ASSQRQGYSNQPQH
TRBJ1-6,-,TRBV7-8,-,ASSLLGLNSPLH